This TCR beta chain originates from a study of control samples from healthy donors and cancer patients. The germline gives CDR1 MGHRA, CDR2 YSYEKL. The CDR3 is 16 amino acids. V was shortened by 1 base and J by 1 base, with 13 bases between the two germline ends. Clones were read by immunoSEQ multiplex PCR, and TCRdb kept only the in-frame ones, dropping some. The sample lists 400,000 to 500,000 clones, around 90% occurring once. This chain joins TRBV4-1 and TRBJ1-1; maybe TRBD1 (6 bases). The sequence was collected from a middle-aged man with head and neck cancer. What was sequenced was PBMCs. CDR3 nucleotides: TGCGCCAGCAGCCAAGGGACAGTTACTACGAACACTGAAGCTTTCTTT. Protein sequence: CASSQGTVTTNTEAFF.